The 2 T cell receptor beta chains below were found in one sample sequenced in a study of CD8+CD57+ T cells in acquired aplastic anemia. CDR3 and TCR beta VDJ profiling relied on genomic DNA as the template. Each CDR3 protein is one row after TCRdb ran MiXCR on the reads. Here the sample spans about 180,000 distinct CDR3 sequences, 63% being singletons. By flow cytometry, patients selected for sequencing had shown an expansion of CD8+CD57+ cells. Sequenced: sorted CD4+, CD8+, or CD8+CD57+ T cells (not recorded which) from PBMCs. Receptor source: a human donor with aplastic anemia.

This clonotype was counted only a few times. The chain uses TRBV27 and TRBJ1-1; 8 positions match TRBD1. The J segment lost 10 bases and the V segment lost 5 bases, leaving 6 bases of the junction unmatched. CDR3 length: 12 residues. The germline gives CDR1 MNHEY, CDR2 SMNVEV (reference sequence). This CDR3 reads CASSPDREVAFF. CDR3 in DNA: TGTGCCAGCAGTCCGGACAGGGAGGTAGCTTTCTTT.

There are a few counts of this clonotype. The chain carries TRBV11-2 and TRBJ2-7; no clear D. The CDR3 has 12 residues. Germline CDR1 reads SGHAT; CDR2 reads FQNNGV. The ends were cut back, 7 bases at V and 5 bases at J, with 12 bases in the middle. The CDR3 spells CASTSDEHEQYF. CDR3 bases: TGTGCCAGCACCTCGGACGAACACGAGCAGTACTTC.